The subject of this entry is one T cell receptor beta chain. V lost 5 bases to trimming and J lost 2 bases; unmatched junction nucleotides: 2. CDR3 length: 14 amino acids. The germline CDR1 and CDR2 sequences are MDHEN and SYDVKM. This sample is drawn from a study of blood T cell repertoires in COVID-19. Repertoires were generated with immunoSEQ multiplex PCR, while TCRdb's copy carries only in-frame clones and drops some. Among around 190,000 clones, roughly 85% were seen once, and the ten largest hold approximately 9.4%. The rearrangement links TRBV28 to TRBJ2-5; TRBD2 agrees at 10 bases. Sequencing input: PBMCs or T cells enriched from blood (not recorded which). The receptor's source is a woman aged 18-30 years who had recovered from COVID-19. Here the CDR3 DNA reads TGTGCCAGCAGTCGGACTAGCGGTCAAGAGACCCAGTACTTC. Translation: CASSRTSGQETQYF.